Below are 31 T cell receptor beta chains sequenced from a single sample in a study of blood T cell repertoires in COVID-19. Repertoires were generated with immunoSEQ multiplex PCR, while TCRdb's copy carries only in-frame clones and drops some. Of tens of thousands of clones in the sample, 82% are singletons; the top ten hold roughly 13%. Material for sequencing was peripheral blood. These receptors were collected from a woman older than 75 with acute or convalescent COVID-19.

The chain combines TRBV5-4 with TRBJ2-7, with 13 nucleotides matching TRBD2. Losses at the gene ends were 2 bases for V and 4 bases for J; bases not matched to a gene: 3. The length of the CDR3 is 15 residues. CDR1 SGHNT and CDR2 YYREEE come from the germline V gene (reference sequence). CDR3 region: CASSFGTSGNYEQYF. CDR3 sequence (DNA): TGTGCCAGCAGCTTTGGGACTAGCGGGAATTACGAGCAGTACTTC.

V is TRBV27 and J is TRBJ2-7; 8 bases align to TRBD1. CDR3 length: 15 residues. V was clipped by 7 bases and J by 7 bases; unmatched bases: 15. From germline, CDR1 is MNHEY and CDR2 SMNVEV (reference sequence). CDR3 in DNA: TGTGCCAGCACCCCCGGGACAGGCCCGTCGGGGGAGCAGTACTTC. This sequence encodes CASTPGTGPSGEQYF.

This clone was observed a single time. The rearrangement uses TRBV20-1 and TRBJ1-5, with D unclear. Germline CDR1 reads DFQATT; CDR2 reads SNEGSKA (reference sequence). CDR3 size: 13 residues. V was trimmed by 3 bases and J by 7 bases, leaving 13 bases between them. This CDR3 is CSASTELRQPQHF. The CDR3, as DNA: TGCAGTGCTAGTACTGAACTGCGGCAGCCCCAGCATTTT.

This clone was seen a handful of times. The chain recombines TRBV7-6 with TRBJ2-3; 14 bases are a match to TRBD2. The CDR3 spans 16 residues. Germline-derived CDR1 and CDR2 are SGHVS and FNYEAQ. With 5 bases clipped from V and 3 bases from J, the junction kept 4 bases outside the gene matches. The CDR3 bases are TGTGCCAGCAGCCGACTAGCGGGAGGGAGTACAGATACGCAGTATTTT. It is translated as CASSRLAGGSTDTQYF.

The chain uses TRBV27 and TRBJ2-3, with D perhaps TRBD2 (5 bases). Looked up from germline, CDR1 is MNHEY and CDR2 is SMNVEV (reference sequence). CDR3 length: 16 residues. The V and J ends lost 6 bases and 0 bases respectively, with 16 bases between them. The CDR3 bases are TGTGCCAGCAGCCCTCGAGGGCGTGCTAGCACAGATACGCAGTATTTT. Encoded protein: CASSPRGRASTDTQYF.

CDR3 amino acids: CASSYTSGITGELFF. The CDR3 DNA sequence: TGTGCCAGCAGTTACACTAGCGGCATCACCGGGGAGCTGTTTTTT. The chain has TRBV5-4 and TRBJ2-2; 8 positions match TRBD2. The ends lost 5 bases at V and 4 bases at J; junction bases unmatched: 7. The CDR3 has 15 amino acids. Germline assignment: CDR1 SGHNT and CDR2 YYREEE (reference sequence).

V gene TRBV28 combines with J gene TRBJ1-1, with 7 bases that match TRBD1. The V gene's germline CDR1 is MDHEN and CDR2 SYDVKM. Trimming removed 6 bases from V and 4 bases from J; junction bases left unmatched: 5. The CDR3 has 13 amino acids. The CDR3 spells CASRVTGPTEAFF. CDR3 bases: TGTGCCAGCAGGGTGACAGGGCCCACTGAAGCTTTCTTT.

The chain links TRBV5-1 to TRBJ1-4; 7 positions agree with TRBD1. Trimming at V came to 2 bases and at J to 0 bases, leaving 1 base not matched to a gene. Germline loops: CDR1 SGHRS, CDR2 YFSETQ. The CDR3 covers 15 residues. Here the CDR3 DNA reads TGCGCCAGCAGCTTCGGACAGGCAACTAATGAAAAACTGTTTTTT. Its protein is CASSFGQATNEKLFF.

This clone came up a few times. This sequence joins TRBV18 and TRBJ1-1; 7 bases line up with TRBD1. The CDR3 is made up of 17 amino acids. The junction had 12 bases not matched to a gene; V was cut back by 4 bases and J by 1 base. The germline CDR1 and CDR2 sequences are KGHSH and LQKENI. Written as DNA, the CDR3 is TGTGCCAGCTCACTTGAGGCCGCGACAGGGCGGAACACTGAAGCTTTCTTT. Its protein product is CASSLEAATGRNTEAFF. Looking up the rest from reference TRBV18 and TRBJ1-1 gives the full variable domain: NAGVMQNPRHLVRRRGQEARLRCSPMKGHSHVYWYRQLPEEGLKFMVYLQKENIIDESGMPKERFSAEFPKEGPSILRIQQVVRGDSAAYFCASSLEAATGRNTEAFFGQGTRLTVV.

V and J are TRBV6-4 and TRBJ2-1, with D tentatively TRBD2 (7 bases). Germline-derived CDR1 and CDR2 are MRHNA and SNTAGT. CDR3 size: 13 residues. Trimming left V 5 bases short and J 7 bases short, with 12 bases between. CDR3 bases: TGTGCCAGCAGTCGGGGGGCCTGGAATGAGCAGTTCTTC. This gives the protein CASSRGAWNEQFF.

The chain links TRBV10-3 to TRBJ2-2, with 8 nucleotides matching TRBD2. This CDR3 spans 13 amino acids. Germline CDR1 ENHRY, CDR2 SYGVKD. J lost 6 bases, V lost 9 bases, and 6 bases had no gene match. CDR3: CAITSGGAGELFF. Written as DNA, the CDR3 is TGTGCCATTACTAGCGGAGGGGCCGGGGAGCTGTTTTTT.

The gene calls are TRBV19 and TRBJ1-2; the match to TRBD1 covers 7 bases. The germline V gene has CDR1 LNHDA and CDR2 SQIVND (reference sequence). CDR3 length equals 14 residues. V trimming: 7 bases; J trimming: 14 bases; junction bases outside the gene matches: 19. In DNA, the CDR3 is TGTGCCAGTACCTCCCCACGGGACAGACGGGTTGGTACCTTC. Encoded protein: CASTSPRDRRVGTF.

The V gene is TRBV2, the J gene TRBJ2-2; TRBD1 might be the D (5 bases). The germline CDR1 and CDR2 sequences are SNHLY and FYNNEI. The CDR3 runs 14 residues. Trimming removed 3 bases at V and 1 base at J, with 6 bases between. Here the CDR3 reads CASSDRENTGELFF. Written as DNA, the CDR3 is TGTGCCAGCAGTGACAGGGAGAACACCGGGGAGCTGTTTTTT.

The V call is TRBV5-1, the J call TRBJ1-1; a weak D match, TRBD1 (6 bases). Trimming took 0 bases from V and 2 from J, leaving 8 bases between them. Germline V gene data show CDR1 as SGHRS and CDR2 as YFSETQ. CDR3 length: 14 residues. The CDR3 reads CASSLAGANTEAFF. CDR3 nucleotide sequence: TGCGCCAGCAGCTTGGCAGGGGCTAACACTGAAGCTTTCTTT.

The chain recombines TRBV2 with TRBJ2-2, with 10 bases lining up with TRBD2. The V and J ends lost 4 bases and 5 bases, in that order; junction bases with no gene match: 4. Germline V gene data show CDR1 as SNHLY and CDR2 as FYNNEI. This CDR3 has 15 amino acids. CDR3 region: CASSAGTSVTGELFF. DNA of the CDR3: TGTGCCAGCAGTGCAGGGACTAGCGTTACCGGGGAGCTGTTTTTT.

This chain uses TRBV4-1 with TRBJ1-2; 8 bases agree with TRBD1. Germline V CDR1 and CDR2: MGHRA, YSYEKL. The CDR3 is 13 residues long. V shed 3 bases and J 5 bases; nucleotides not matched to a gene: 2. This chain's CDR3 is CASSQGTGYGYTF. CDR3 coding DNA: TGCGCCAGCAGCCAGGGGACAGGATATGGCTACACCTTC.

This clone was recorded once. The chain couples TRBV18 to TRBJ2-2; possibly TRBD1 for D (5 bases). The length of the CDR3 is 14 residues. The V gene's germline CDR1 is KGHSH and CDR2 LQKENI. Trimming stripped 5 bases from V and 2 bases from J, with 9 bases between. The CDR3 here is CASSYDRNTGELFF. CDR3 bases: TGTGCCAGCTCATACGACAGAAACACCGGGGAGCTGTTTTTT.

As DNA, the CDR3 is TGTGCCAGTAGTTCGACAGGGAGCACTGAAGCTTTCTTT. Protein product: CASSSTGSTEAFF. The chain has TRBV19 and TRBJ1-1; 7 bases are shared with TRBD1. CDR3 size: 13 residues. After removal of 5 bases from V and 4 bases from J, the junction contained 4 bases not matched to a gene. The germline V gene has CDR1 LNHDA and CDR2 SQIVND (reference sequence).

The genes are TRBV5-5 and TRBJ2-2; no firm D call. Germline CDR1 is SGHKS and CDR2 is YYEKEE (reference sequence). Trimming removed 5 bases at V and 6 bases at J, with 8 bases between. The CDR3 runs 12 residues. CDR3 bases: TGTGCCAGCAGGGTGAGCGCCGGGGAGCTGTTTTTT. Protein product: CASRVSAGELFF.

This clone was observed a single time. The chain links TRBV5-1 to TRBJ2-3; TRBD2 matches 9 bases. V was clipped by 4 bases and J by 3 bases; unmatched bases: 12. The CDR3 is made up of 17 amino acids. Germline CDR1 SGHRS, CDR2 YFSETQ. CDR3 DNA: TGCGCCAGCAGCCCCCCGACTAGCGGTGTGGTTACAGATACGCAGTATTTT. Protein: CASSPPTSGVVTDTQYF.

The chain combines TRBV4-3 with TRBJ2-2, with 9 bases aligning to TRBD1. The germline gives CDR1 LGHNA, CDR2 YSLEER. CDR3 size: 17 residues. With 0 bases clipped from V and 4 bases from J, the junction kept 6 bases outside the gene matches. The CDR3 loop is CASSQDPGTGFTGELFF. CDR3 sequence (DNA): TGCGCCAGCAGCCAAGATCCAGGGACAGGGTTCACCGGGGAGCTGTTTTTT.

The rearrangement joins TRBV24-1 to TRBJ2-2, with a tentative D call TRBD2 (5 bases). CDR1 is KGHDR, CDR2 SFDVKD, per germline. The V end was cut by 6 bases, the J end by 5 bases, with 15 bases between. The CDR3 consists of 15 residues. CDR3 sequence reads: CATSTRWGETGELFF. The CDR3 DNA sequence: TGTGCCACCAGTACCCGATGGGGAGAAACCGGGGAGCTGTTTTTT.

This sequence joins TRBV2 and TRBJ2-7, with 10 bases lining up with TRBD1. The trim removed 4 bases at V and 5 bases at J, leaving 5 bases unmatched. CDR1 is SNHLY and CDR2 is FYNNEI in the germline V gene. This CDR3 spans 14 amino acids. The CDR3 region is CASSGTGGGNEQYF. The CDR3 nucleotides are TGTGCCAGCAGTGGGACAGGGGGTGGCAACGAGCAGTACTTC.

A remark on this clone: Other DNA sequences in this sample translate to the same CDR3. The gene calls are TRBV7-6 and TRBJ1-1; 9 bases agree with TRBD1. Germline V gives CDR1 SGHVS, CDR2 FNYEAQ. After removal of 4 bases from V and 4 bases from J, the junction contained 10 bases not matched to a gene. The CDR3 has 16 residues. CDR3 bases: TGTGCCAGCAGCTCCCTTCGGGACAGGGAGGGCACTGAAGCTTTCTTT. As protein: CASSSLRDREGTEAFF.

The CDR3 bases are TGTGCCAGCAGCCAACTAGCGAGCCCTAACACCGGGGAGCTGTTTTTT. Amino acids: CASSQLASPNTGELFF. The chain is built from TRBV3-1 (or the pseudogene TRBV3-2) and TRBJ2-2; D may be TRBD2 (6 bases). The CDR3 totals 16 residues. The V end lost 2 bases, the J end lost 2 bases, and 12 bases lay between the germline ends. The germline CDR1 and CDR2 sequences are LGHDT and YNNKEL (reference sequence).

This chain connects TRBV29-1 to TRBJ2-3; the match to TRBD1 covers 8 bases. Germline V CDR1 and CDR2: SQVTM, ANQGSEA. The V gene end was trimmed by 3 bases and the J gene end by 2 bases; junction bases not matched to a gene: 13. This CDR3 has 17 amino acids. CDR3 DNA sequence: TGCAGCGTTGAGGCCCCCAGGGGGGACAGGTACACAGATACGCAGTATTTT. Translation: CSVEAPRGDRYTDTQYF.

This chain connects TRBV5-1 to TRBJ2-7, with D possibly matching TRBD1 (6 bases). CDR1 SGHRS and CDR2 YFSETQ come from the germline V gene. This CDR3 spans 14 amino acids. Trimming took 4 bases from V and 5 from J, leaving 16 bases between them. The CDR3 bases are TGCGCCAGCAGCATACAGGGTCAATATAACGAGCAGTACTTC. This gives the protein CASSIQGQYNEQYF.

V and J are TRBV2 and TRBJ1-2; maybe TRBD1 (5 bases). The germline V gene has CDR1 SNHLY and CDR2 FYNNEI. CDR3 length equals 15 residues. Trimming pared 8 bases from V and 7 bases from J, leaving 23 bases between. The CDR3 nucleotides are TGTGCCAGCGGAGACACCGGGACTGTATATGCTGGCTACACCTTC. Amino acids: CASGDTGTVYAGYTF.

This clone was seen only once. J is TRBJ2-7 and V is TRBV11-2, with a possible D match to TRBD1 (6 bases). Germline V gene data show CDR1 as SGHAT and CDR2 as FQNNGV. The CDR3 totals 15 residues. Deletions cut 5 bases from V and 2 bases from J, with 16 bases between. CDR3 residues: CASSGIAGATYEQYF. In nucleotides, the CDR3 is TGTGCCAGCAGCGGAATAGCAGGGGCGACCTACGAGCAGTACTTC. Supplemented by reference TRBV11-2 and TRBJ2-7, the full variable domain reads EAGVAQSPRYKIIEKRQSVAFWCNPISGHATLYWYQQILGQGPKLLIQFQNNGVVDDSQLPKDRFSAERLKGVDSTLKIQPAKLEDSAVYLCASSGIAGATYEQYFGPGTRLTVT.

This clone was observed once. The chain recombines TRBV5-6 with TRBJ2-3; unclear D gene. The CDR3 loop spans 12 amino acids. CDR1 is SGHDT and CDR2 is YYEEEE in the germline V gene. Trimming pared 8 bases from V and 0 bases from J, leaving 7 bases between. CDR3 DNA: TGTGCCAGTTCCGAGAGCACAGATACGCAGTATTTT. Protein product: CASSESTDTQYF.

This clone has just one count. The chain is built from TRBV5-5 and TRBJ2-3, with no clear D. Per germline, CDR1 SGHKS and CDR2 YYEKEE (reference sequence). With 3 bases removed from V and 6 bases from J, the gap between germline ends came to 11 bases. The CDR3 extends over 13 amino acids. The CDR3 reads CASSSGPMDTQYF. For the CDR3, the DNA is TGTGCCAGCAGCTCCGGTCCCATGGATACGCAGTATTTT. The complete variable domain, with remaining parts taken from reference TRBV5-5 and TRBJ2-3, reads DAGVTQSPTHLIKTRGQQVTLRCSPISGHKSVSWYQQVLGQGPQFIFQYYEKEERGRGNFPDRFSARQFPNYSSELNVNALLLGDSALYLCASSSGPMDTQYFGPGTRLTVL.